Listed here is a single T cell receptor beta chain. The antigen is not known. Primers for the PCR totalled 60 Vbeta and 13 Jbeta. The assay was immunoSEQ multiplex PCR, and TCRdb's table has in-frame clones only and misses some. The sample includes tens of thousands of clones, 72% of them seen just once. The V gene's germline CDR1 is SNHLY and CDR2 FYNNEI. The CDR3 is made up of 14 amino acids. With V trimmed by 6 bases and J by 7 bases, 9 bases remained unmatched. This entry belongs to a study of cytomegalovirus exposure and HLA in healthy donors. Study-wide results and limits: In vitro, a few CMV-associated chains proved specific for CMV antigens.

The receptor was isolated from a woman between 50 and 59 years old in good health and CMV-seronegative. J is TRBJ2-4 and V is TRBV2; 7 nucleotides align to TRBD1. Sequenced material: PBMCs. The CDR3 here is CASRQQGNLNIQYF. The CDR3 DNA reads TGTGCCAGCAGGCAACAGGGGAACTTGAACATTCAGTACTTC.